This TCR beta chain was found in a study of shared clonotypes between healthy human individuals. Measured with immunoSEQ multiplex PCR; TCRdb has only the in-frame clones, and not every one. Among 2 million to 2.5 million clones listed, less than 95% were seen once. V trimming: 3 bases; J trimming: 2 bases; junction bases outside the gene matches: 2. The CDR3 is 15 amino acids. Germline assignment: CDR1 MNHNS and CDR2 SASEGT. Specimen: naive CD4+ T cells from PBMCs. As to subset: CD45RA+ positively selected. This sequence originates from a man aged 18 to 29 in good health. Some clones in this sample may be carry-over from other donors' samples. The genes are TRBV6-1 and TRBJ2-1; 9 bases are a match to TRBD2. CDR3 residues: CASSDGGRAYNEQFF. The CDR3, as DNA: TGTGCCAGCAGTGACGGCGGGAGGGCCTACAATGAGCAGTTCTTC.